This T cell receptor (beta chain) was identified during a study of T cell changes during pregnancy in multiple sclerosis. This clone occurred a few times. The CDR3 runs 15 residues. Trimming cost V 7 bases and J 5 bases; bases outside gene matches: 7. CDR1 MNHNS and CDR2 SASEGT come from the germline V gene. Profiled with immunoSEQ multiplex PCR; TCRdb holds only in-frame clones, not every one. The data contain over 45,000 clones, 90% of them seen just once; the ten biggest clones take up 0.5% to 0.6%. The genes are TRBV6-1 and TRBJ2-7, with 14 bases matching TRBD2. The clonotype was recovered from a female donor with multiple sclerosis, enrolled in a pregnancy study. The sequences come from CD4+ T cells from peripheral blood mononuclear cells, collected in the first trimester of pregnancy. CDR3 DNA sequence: TGTGCCAGCATTAGACTAGCGGGAGGGACGAACGAGCAGTACTTC. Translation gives CASIRLAGGTNEQYF.